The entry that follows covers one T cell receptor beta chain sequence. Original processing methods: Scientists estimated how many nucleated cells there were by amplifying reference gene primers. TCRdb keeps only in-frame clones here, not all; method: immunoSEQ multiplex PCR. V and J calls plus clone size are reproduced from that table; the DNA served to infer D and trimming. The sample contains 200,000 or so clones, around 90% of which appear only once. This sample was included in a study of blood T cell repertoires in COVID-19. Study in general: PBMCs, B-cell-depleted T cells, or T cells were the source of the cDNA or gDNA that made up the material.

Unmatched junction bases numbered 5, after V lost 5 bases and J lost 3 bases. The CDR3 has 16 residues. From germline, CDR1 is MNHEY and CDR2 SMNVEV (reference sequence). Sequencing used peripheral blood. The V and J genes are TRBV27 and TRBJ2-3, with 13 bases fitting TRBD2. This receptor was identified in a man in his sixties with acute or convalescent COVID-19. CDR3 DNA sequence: TGTGCCAGCAGTACGACTAGCGGGGGGCCTACAGATACGCAGTATTTT. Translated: CASSTTSGGPTDTQYF.